The rows below give T cell receptor beta chains drawn from one sample of a study of T cells in Graves' hyperthyroidism and ophthalmopathy. One entry per CDR3 protein results from TCRdb running MiXCR on the multiplex PCR reads. The sample has around 450,000 distinct CDR3 sequences; about 15% are singletons. Source material: blood. All receptors derive from a woman between 18 and 30 years old with Graves' hyperthyroidism. CDR3s include the opening cysteine and the closing phenylalanine or tryptophan. D genes are given only for firm matches. Clone size is given for some rows only: seen once, a few or many times, or a class if the clone is expanded.

clone size: few
V gene: TRBV9
CDR3 length: 15
D gene: -
J gene: TRBJ2-6
CDR3 protein: CASRRGTSGANVLTF
CDR3 DNA: TGTGCCAGCAGGCGGGGGACATCTGGGGCCAACGTCCTGACTTTC

clone size: many
V gene: TRBV20-1
CDR3 length: 15
D gene: TRBD2
J gene: TRBJ2-2
CDR3 protein: CSAPRAGGNTGELFF
CDR3 DNA: TGCAGTGCTCCACGTGCGGGGGGGAACACCGGGGAGCTGTTTTTT

clone size: -
V gene: TRBV6-2/TRBV6-3
CDR3 length: 15
D gene: TRBD1
J gene: TRBJ1-5
CDR3 protein: CASSGGTGSSQPQHF
CDR3 DNA: TGTGCCAGCAGTGGCGGGACAGGGTCATCTCAGCCCCAGCATTTT

clone size: -
V gene: TRBV11-3
CDR3 length: 18
D gene: -
J gene: TRBJ1-5
CDR3 protein: CASRARGRAFVIDQPQHF
CDR3 DNA: TGTGCCAGCAGGGCCCGAGGCAGGGCGTTTGTTATCGATCAGCCCCAGCATTTT

clone size: many
V gene: TRBV7-3
CDR3 length: 15
D gene: -
J gene: TRBJ2-3
CDR3 protein: CASSLTGSGTDTQYF
CDR3 DNA: TGTGCCAGCAGCTTAACGGGGAGCGGCACAGATACGCAGTATTTT

clone size: many
V gene: TRBV7-8
CDR3 length: 14
D gene: -
J gene: TRBJ1-5
CDR3 protein: CASSSQGVDQPQHF
CDR3 DNA: TGTGCCAGCAGCTCACAGGGAGTGGATCAGCCCCAGCATTTT

clone size: -
V gene: TRBV20-1
CDR3 length: 15
D gene: TRBD2
J gene: TRBJ2-2
CDR3 protein: CSARGRAGGYGELFF
CDR3 DNA: TGCAGTGCTAGAGGCCGGGCGGGAGGGTACGGGGAGCTGTTTTTT

clone size: few
V gene: TRBV5-1
CDR3 length: 18
D gene: TRBD1
J gene: TRBJ1-2
CDR3 protein: CASSPVGQGASINYGYTF
CDR3 DNA: TGCGCCAGCAGCCCGGTCGGACAGGGTGCTTCCATAAACTATGGCTACACCTTC

clone size: many
V gene: TRBV5-1
CDR3 length: 14
D gene: TRBD1
J gene: TRBJ1-1
CDR3 protein: CASSLGDREAEAFF
CDR3 DNA: TGCGCCAGCAGCTTGGGGGACAGGGAGGCTGAAGCTTTCTTT

clone size: once
V gene: TRBV27
CDR3 length: 16
D gene: TRBD2
J gene: TRBJ2-7
CDR3 protein: CASSFTKAGASYEQYF
CDR3 DNA: TGTGCCAGCAGTTTTACGAAGGCGGGAGCTTCCTACGAGCAGTACTTC

clone size: few
V gene: TRBV7-9
CDR3 length: 11
D gene: -
J gene: TRBJ2-5
CDR3 protein: CASSPGETRYF
CDR3 DNA: TGTGCCAGCAGCCCAGGGGAGACCCGGTACTTC

clone size: -
V gene: TRBV11-2
CDR3 length: 14
D gene: TRBD2
J gene: TRBJ2-1
CDR3 protein: CASSLAGGLYEQFF
CDR3 DNA: TGTGCCAGCAGCTTAGCGGGGGGGCTTTATGAGCAGTTCTTC

clone size: -
V gene: TRBV7-8
CDR3 length: 24
D gene: -
J gene: TRBJ2-3
CDR3 protein: CASSLFDGIPGIGPAKLGTDTQYF
CDR3 DNA: TGTGCCAGCAGCTTATTCGACGGGATCCCCGGAATCGGACCGGCTAAATTGGGCACAGATACGCAGTATTTT

clone size: once
V gene: TRBV5-1
CDR3 length: 15
D gene: -
J gene: TRBJ2-1
CDR3 protein: CASSLLKATYNEQFF
CDR3 DNA: TGCGCCAGCAGCTTGTTGAAGGCGACCTACAATGAGCAGTTCTTC

clone size: -
V gene: TRBV5-6
CDR3 length: 14
D gene: TRBD1
J gene: TRBJ1-5
CDR3 protein: CASSLRQGYQPQHF
CDR3 DNA: TGTGCCAGCAGCTTGAGACAGGGATATCAGCCCCAGCATTTT

clone size: many
V gene: TRBV7-8
CDR3 length: 13
D gene: -
J gene: TRBJ2-3
CDR3 protein: CASSFLSTDTQYF
CDR3 DNA: TGTGCCAGCAGCTTCCTTAGCACAGATACGCAGTATTTT

clone size: -
V gene: TRBV20-1
CDR3 length: 13
D gene: TRBD1
J gene: TRBJ2-7
CDR3 protein: CSARGTGKEEQYF
CDR3 DNA: TGCAGTGCTAGAGGGACAGGGAAGGAAGAGCAGTACTTC

clone size: -
V gene: TRBV9
CDR3 length: 16
D gene: TRBD1
J gene: TRBJ2-5
CDR3 protein: CASSPGTANFQETQYF
CDR3 DNA: TGTGCCAGCAGCCCAGGGACAGCAAACTTCCAAGAGACCCAGTACTTC

clone size: many
V gene: TRBV7-9
CDR3 length: 15
D gene: TRBD1
J gene: TRBJ2-3
CDR3 protein: CASSHGQGAGDTQYF
CDR3 DNA: TGTGCCAGCAGCCACGGACAGGGGGCCGGAGATACGCAGTATTTT

clone size: -
V gene: TRBV10-3
CDR3 length: 16
D gene: TRBD2
J gene: TRBJ2-1
CDR3 protein: CAISESWAGERDEQFF
CDR3 DNA: TGTGCCATCAGTGAGTCTTGGGCGGGAGAACGCGATGAGCAGTTCTTC

clone size: -
V gene: TRBV7-8
CDR3 length: 16
D gene: -
J gene: TRBJ1-3
CDR3 protein: CASSLGRPSSGNTIYF
CDR3 DNA: TGTGCCAGCAGCTTAGGACGACCGAGCTCTGGAAACACCATATATTTT

clone size: many
V gene: TRBV11-2
CDR3 length: 15
D gene: -
J gene: TRBJ1-1
CDR3 protein: CASSRPGTLNTEAFF
CDR3 DNA: TGTGCCAGCAGCCGACCCGGGACTCTGAACACTGAAGCTTTCTTT

clone size: many
V gene: TRBV2
CDR3 length: 15
D gene: -
J gene: TRBJ2-1
CDR3 protein: CASSEARGPDNEQFF
CDR3 DNA: TGTGCCAGCAGTGAAGCGCGGGGCCCCGATAATGAGCAGTTCTTC

clone size: many
V gene: TRBV5-8
CDR3 length: 17
D gene: TRBD1
J gene: TRBJ2-5
CDR3 protein: CASSVDRVEGDDETQYF
CDR3 DNA: TGTGCCAGCAGCGTTGACAGGGTAGAGGGAGATGACGAGACCCAGTACTTC

clone size: few
V gene: TRBV6-5
CDR3 length: 13
D gene: -
J gene: TRBJ1-2
CDR3 protein: CASRSGDFDGYTF
CDR3 DNA: TGTGCCAGCAGATCAGGGGATTTTGATGGCTACACCTTC

clone size: many
V gene: TRBV29-1
CDR3 length: 14
D gene: -
J gene: TRBJ2-7
CDR3 protein: CSVREDISSYEQYF
CDR3 DNA: TGCAGCGTCAGAGAGGACATCAGCTCCTACGAGCAGTACTTC

clone size: many
V gene: TRBV6-1
CDR3 length: 21
D gene: TRBD2
J gene: TRBJ2-7
CDR3 protein: CASSEYQLAGGTPIPSYEQYF
CDR3 DNA: TGTGCCAGCAGTGAATACCAACTAGCGGGAGGAACTCCTATCCCTTCCTACGAGCAGTACTTC

clone size: -
V gene: TRBV12-3/TRBV12-4
CDR3 length: 17
D gene: -
J gene: TRBJ1-5
CDR3 protein: CASSLLLGGKENQPQHF
CDR3 DNA: TGTGCCAGCAGTTTACTTTTGGGAGGGAAGGAGAATCAGCCCCAGCATTTT

clone size: many
V gene: TRBV12-3/TRBV12-4
CDR3 length: 20
D gene: -
J gene: TRBJ2-3
CDR3 protein: CASSKKFIVRFEGVTDTQYF
CDR3 DNA: TGTGCCAGCAGCAAAAAATTTATCGTACGGTTCGAGGGCGTTACAGATACGCAGTATTTT

clone size: many
V gene: TRBV11-2
CDR3 length: 14
D gene: TRBD1
J gene: TRBJ2-5
CDR3 protein: CASSPQTGKETQYF
CDR3 DNA: TGTGCCAGCAGCCCCCAGACAGGGAAAGAGACCCAGTACTTC

clone size: few
V gene: TRBV9
CDR3 length: 12
D gene: TRBD1
J gene: TRBJ2-1
CDR3 protein: CASSVGDSEQFF
CDR3 DNA: TGTGCCAGCAGCGTAGGGGACAGTGAGCAGTTCTTC

clone size: many
V gene: TRBV3-1
CDR3 length: 12
D gene: -
J gene: TRBJ2-7
CDR3 protein: CASSQDYYEQYF
CDR3 DNA: TGTGCCAGCAGCCAGGACTACTACGAGCAGTACTTC

clone size: many
V gene: TRBV5-5
CDR3 length: 12
D gene: -
J gene: TRBJ2-1
CDR3 protein: CASSVEYNEQFF
CDR3 DNA: TGTGCCAGCAGCGTGGAATACAATGAGCAGTTCTTC

clone size: many
V gene: TRBV3-1
CDR3 length: 15
D gene: -
J gene: TRBJ1-1
CDR3 protein: CASSQKGGGGTEAFF
CDR3 DNA: TGTGCCAGCAGCCAAAAAGGTGGTGGGGGGACTGAAGCTTTCTTT

clone size: few
V gene: TRBV5-5
CDR3 length: 15
D gene: -
J gene: TRBJ2-5
CDR3 protein: CASSLGLGAGETQYF
CDR3 DNA: TGTGCCAGCAGCTTGGGTTTGGGGGCGGGGGAGACCCAGTACTTC

clone size: many
V gene: TRBV19
CDR3 length: 16
D gene: TRBD2
J gene: TRBJ2-3
CDR3 protein: CASSRGGGRPTDTQYF
CDR3 DNA: TGTGCCAGTAGTAGAGGTGGCGGGAGGCCAACAGATACGCAGTATTTT

clone size: -
V gene: TRBV19
CDR3 length: 14
D gene: TRBD2
J gene: TRBJ2-3
CDR3 protein: CASTMGLAVKAQYF
CDR3 DNA: TGTGCCAGTACCATGGGACTAGCGGTAAAGGCGCAGTATTTT

clone size: many
V gene: TRBV6-1
CDR3 length: 15
D gene: TRBD2
J gene: TRBJ2-1
CDR3 protein: CASSQASGGHNEQFF
CDR3 DNA: TGTGCCAGCAGTCAAGCTAGCGGGGGGCACAATGAGCAGTTCTTC

clone size: -
V gene: TRBV28
CDR3 length: 13
D gene: -
J gene: TRBJ1-1
CDR3 protein: CASSWLADTEAFF
CDR3 DNA: TGTGCCAGCAGTTGGTTGGCTGACACTGAAGCTTTCTTT

clone size: -
V gene: TRBV3-1
CDR3 length: 14
D gene: -
J gene: TRBJ1-2
CDR3 protein: CASSRRGGLGGYTF
CDR3 DNA: TGTGCCAGCAGCCGTAGGGGAGGTCTTGGAGGCTACACCTTC

clone size: few
V gene: TRBV29-1
CDR3 length: 11
D gene: -
J gene: TRBJ2-1
CDR3 protein: CSVDRASEQFF
CDR3 DNA: TGCAGCGTTGACAGGGCGAGTGAGCAGTTCTTC